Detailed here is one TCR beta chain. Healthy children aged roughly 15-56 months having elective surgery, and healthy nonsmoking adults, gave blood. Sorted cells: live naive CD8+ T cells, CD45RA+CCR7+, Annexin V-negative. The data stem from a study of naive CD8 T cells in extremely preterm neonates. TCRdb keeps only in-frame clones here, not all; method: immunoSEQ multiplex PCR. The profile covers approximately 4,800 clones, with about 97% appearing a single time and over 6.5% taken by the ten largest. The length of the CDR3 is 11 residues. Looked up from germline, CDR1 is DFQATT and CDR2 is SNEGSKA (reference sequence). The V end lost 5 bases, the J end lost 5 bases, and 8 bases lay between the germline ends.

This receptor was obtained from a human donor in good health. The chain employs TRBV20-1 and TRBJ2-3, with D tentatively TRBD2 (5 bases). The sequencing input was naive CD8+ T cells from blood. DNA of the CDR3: TGCAGTGCTCTCGAGGGAGATACGCAGTATTTT. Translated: CSALEGDTQYF.